This TCR beta chain was obtained from a study of shared clonotypes between healthy human individuals. Notes on this clone: The antigen remains undetermined. The sample carries other DNA sequences with the same CDR3.

This CDR3 has 14 residues. V lost 5 bases and J lost 5; bases outside the gene matches: 9. Germline loops: CDR1 SGDLS, CDR2 YYNGEE. All donors qualified as healthy HIV-negative adults and had experienced no recent acute infections or vaccinations. Notes on the study in general: The donor pool, a small one, limited the genetic and exposure-history diversity represented. The researchers took only blood, and tissue repertoires probably look different.

It was at deep level that the assay was run. Using immunoSEQ multiplex PCR, the repertoire was profiled, and TCRdb retains in-frame clones only, with some absent. Among approximately 460,000 clones listed, approximately 77% were seen once. The source material was PBMCs. V and J are TRBV9 and TRBJ2-7, with 8 bases fitting TRBD1. This TCR came from a woman aged 40-49 years in good health. Some clones in this sample may be carry-over from other donors' samples. CDR3 residues: CASSAGGSLHEQYF. The CDR3 DNA is TGTGCCAGCAGTGCAGGGGGCTCCCTCCACGAGCAGTACTTC.